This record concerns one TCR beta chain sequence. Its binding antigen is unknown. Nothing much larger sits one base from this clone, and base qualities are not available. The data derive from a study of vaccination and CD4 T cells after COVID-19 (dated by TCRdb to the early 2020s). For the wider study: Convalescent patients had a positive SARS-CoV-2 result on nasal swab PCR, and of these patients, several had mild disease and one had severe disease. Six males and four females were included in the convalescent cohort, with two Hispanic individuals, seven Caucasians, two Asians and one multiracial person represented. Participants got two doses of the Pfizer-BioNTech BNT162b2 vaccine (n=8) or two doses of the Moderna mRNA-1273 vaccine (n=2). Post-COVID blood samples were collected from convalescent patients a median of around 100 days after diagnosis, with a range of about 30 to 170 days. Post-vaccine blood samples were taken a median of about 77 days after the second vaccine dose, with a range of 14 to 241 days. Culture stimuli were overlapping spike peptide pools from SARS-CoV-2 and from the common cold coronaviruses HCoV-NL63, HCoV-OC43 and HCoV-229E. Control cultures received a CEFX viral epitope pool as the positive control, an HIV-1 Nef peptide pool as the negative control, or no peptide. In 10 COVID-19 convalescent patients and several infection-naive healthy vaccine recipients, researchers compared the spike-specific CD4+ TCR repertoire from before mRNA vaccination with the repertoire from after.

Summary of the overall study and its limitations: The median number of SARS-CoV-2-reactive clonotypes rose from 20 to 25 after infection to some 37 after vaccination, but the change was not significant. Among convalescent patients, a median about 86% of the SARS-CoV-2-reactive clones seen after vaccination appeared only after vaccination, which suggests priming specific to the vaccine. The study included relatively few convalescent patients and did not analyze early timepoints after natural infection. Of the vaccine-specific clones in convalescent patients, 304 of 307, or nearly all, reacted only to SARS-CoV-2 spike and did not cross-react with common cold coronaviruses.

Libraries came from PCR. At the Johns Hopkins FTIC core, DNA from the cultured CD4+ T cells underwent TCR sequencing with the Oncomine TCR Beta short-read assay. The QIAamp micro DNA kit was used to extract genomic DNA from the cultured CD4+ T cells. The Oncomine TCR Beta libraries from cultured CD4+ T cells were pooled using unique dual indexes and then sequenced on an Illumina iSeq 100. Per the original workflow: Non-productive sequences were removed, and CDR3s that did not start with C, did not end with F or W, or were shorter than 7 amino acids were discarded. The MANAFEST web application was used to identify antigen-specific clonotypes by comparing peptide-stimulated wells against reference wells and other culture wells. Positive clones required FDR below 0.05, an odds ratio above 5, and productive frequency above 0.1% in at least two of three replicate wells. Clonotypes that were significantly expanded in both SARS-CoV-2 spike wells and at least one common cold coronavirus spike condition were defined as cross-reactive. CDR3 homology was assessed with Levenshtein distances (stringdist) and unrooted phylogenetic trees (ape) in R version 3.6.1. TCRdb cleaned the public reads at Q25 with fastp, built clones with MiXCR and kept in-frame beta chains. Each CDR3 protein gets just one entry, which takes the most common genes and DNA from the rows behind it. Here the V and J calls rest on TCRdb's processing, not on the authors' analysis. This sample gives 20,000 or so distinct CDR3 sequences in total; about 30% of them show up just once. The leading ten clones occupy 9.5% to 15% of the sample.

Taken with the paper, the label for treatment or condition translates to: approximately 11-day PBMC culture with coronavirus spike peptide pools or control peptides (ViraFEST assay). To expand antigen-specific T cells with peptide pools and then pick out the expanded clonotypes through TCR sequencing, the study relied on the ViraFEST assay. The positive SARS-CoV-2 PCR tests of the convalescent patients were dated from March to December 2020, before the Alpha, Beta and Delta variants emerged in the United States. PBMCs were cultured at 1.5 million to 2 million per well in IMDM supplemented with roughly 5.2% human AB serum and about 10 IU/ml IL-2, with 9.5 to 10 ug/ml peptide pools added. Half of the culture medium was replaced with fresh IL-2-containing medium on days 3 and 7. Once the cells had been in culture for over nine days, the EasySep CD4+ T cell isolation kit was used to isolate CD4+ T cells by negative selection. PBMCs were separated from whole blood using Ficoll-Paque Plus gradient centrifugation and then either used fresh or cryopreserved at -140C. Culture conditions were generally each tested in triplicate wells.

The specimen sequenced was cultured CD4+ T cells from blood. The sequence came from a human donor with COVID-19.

For the CDR3, the sequence is CSGRGLAGGSSYEQYF. DNA sequence: TGCAGTGGTCGAGGACTAGCGGGGGGGAGCTCCTACGAGCAGTACTTC. This chain is built from TRBV20-1 and TRBJ2-7; TRBD2 agrees with 15 junctional bases. Unmatched junction bases come to 7, with V trimmed by 7 bases and J by 0 bases. The germline V gene (reference sequence) provides CDR1 DFQATT and CDR2 SNEGSKA. The CDR3 contains 16 residues, cysteine and phenylalanine counted. Only the CDR3 part of the read is kept: 48 bases, read in frame from the first base.